A single sample is the source of the 28 T cell receptor beta chains below, sequenced in a study of vaccination effects on CD4 cells after COVID-19. Sequencing in the ViraFEST assay came after antigen-specific CD4+ T cells had been expanded with viral peptide pools, which were used to stimulate PBMC. Following 10 days of culture, CD4+ T cells were isolated. Vaccinated participants had no history of SARS-CoV-2 infection and tested negative for nucleocapsid antibodies. Libraries were prepared by immunoSEQ multiplex PCR; TCRdb keeps only in-frame clonotypes and omits some of them. The sample includes 50,000 or so clones, 79% of them seen just once. No antigens are known for them. The sequencing used CD4+ T cells from PBMCs cultured with HCoV-OC43 spike peptides, collected before COVID-19 vaccination. The sample's subset: HCoV-OC43 spike overlapping peptide pool stimulation. The receptors were gathered from a human donor who received a COVID-19 vaccine.

The V call is TRBV18, the J call TRBJ2-6, with 9 bases aligning to TRBD1. This CDR3 is 17 amino acids long. CDR1 is KGHSH and CDR2 is LQKENI in the germline V gene. The trim removed 3 bases at V and 0 bases at J, leaving 3 bases unmatched. The CDR3 DNA follows: TGTGCCAGCTCACCTTGGACAGGGGACTCTGGGGCCAACGTCCTGACTTTC. Protein: CASSPWTGDSGANVLTF.

The gene calls are TRBV7-2 and TRBJ1-2; 11 nucleotides line up with TRBD1. The CDR3 covers 15 residues. Germline-derived CDR1 and CDR2 are SGHTA and FQGNSA. J lost 7 bases, V lost 5 bases, and 9 bases had no gene match. CDR3 nucleotide sequence: TGTGCCAGCAGCCCCTGGACAGGGGGCGCAGGTGGCTACACCTTC. This codes for CASSPWTGGAGGYTF.

This clone was observed once. The chain uses TRBV18 and TRBJ1-6; D not resolved. CDR1 and CDR2 from the germline V gene are KGHSH and LQKENI. V shed 2 bases and J shed 8 bases, with 16 bases lying between them. The CDR3 has 16 amino acids. The CDR3 nucleotides read TGTGCCAGCTCACCAATCCGGTTAGACCAAGATTCACCCCTCCACTTT. Translated, it gives CASSPIRLDQDSPLHF.

The V and J genes are TRBV5-4 and TRBJ2-5; a possible D gene is TRBD2 (7 bases). Trimming stripped 0 bases from V and 3 bases from J, with 12 bases between. Germline V gives CDR1 SGHNT, CDR2 YYREEE (reference sequence). This CDR3 contains 15 residues. CDR3 DNA sequence: TGTGCCAGCAGCTTGGTCGGGGGGCGTGAAGAGACCCAGTACTTC. This translates into CASSLVGGREETQYF.

The gene calls are TRBV12-5 and TRBJ2-5, with 7 bases fitting TRBD2. There are 15 residues in the CDR3. After removal of 5 bases from V and 4 bases from J, the junction contained 10 bases not matched to a gene. CDR1 is LGHNT, CDR2 FRNRAP, per germline. The CDR3 DNA reads TGTGCTAGTGGTGCCGCGGAGACGGGGGGAGAGACCCAGTACTTC. Translating gives CASGAAETGGETQYF.

CDR3 residues: CASSGPAQETQYF. The DNA for the CDR3 is TGTGCCAGCAGTGGCCCAGCTCAAGAGACCCAGTACTTC. The genes are TRBV2 and TRBJ2-5; D remains ambiguous. The CDR3 has 13 amino acids. The V gene's germline CDR1 is SNHLY and CDR2 FYNNEI. V lost 4 bases, J lost 2 bases, and 8 bases lay in between.

This clone was counted only a few times. The rearrangement joins TRBV4-1 to TRBJ2-2, with no clear D. CDR1 is MGHRA, CDR2 YSYEKL, per germline. The CDR3 is 15 residues long. Trimming left V 4 bases short and J 4 bases short, with 13 bases between. This CDR3 is CASSRLGMSTGELFF. In DNA, the CDR3 is TGCGCCAGCAGCCGCCTAGGGATGAGCACCGGGGAGCTGTTTTTT.

This clone has a handful of counts. V is TRBV15 and J is TRBJ1-1; D is ambiguous. The V and J ends lost 5 bases and 1 base respectively, with 5 bases between them. The CDR3 runs to 12 residues. Germline assignment: CDR1 LNHNV and CDR2 YYDKDF (reference sequence). CDR3 sequence reads: CATSAANTEAFF. CDR3 coding DNA: TGTGCCACCAGCGCAGCGAACACTGAAGCTTTCTTT.

This chain uses TRBV18 with TRBJ2-2; D possibly corresponds to TRBD2 (5 bases). Trimming pared 0 bases from V and 6 bases from J, leaving 8 bases between. The germline CDR1 and CDR2 sequences are KGHSH and LQKENI. This CDR3 has 14 residues. CDR3 in DNA: TGTGCCAGCTCACCACCACGGGATGCCGGGGAGCTGTTTTTT. This codes for CASSPPRDAGELFF.

In this sample, this clone turned up once. V is TRBV2 and J is TRBJ2-5; 7 positions agree with TRBD1. V shed 1 base, J shed 7 bases, and the junction held 9 bases outside the gene matches. The CDR3 totals 15 residues. CDR1 SNHLY and CDR2 FYNNEI come from the germline V gene. The CDR3 region is CASSEEAMAGGTQYF. The CDR3 DNA reads TGTGCCAGCAGTGAAGAGGCCATGGCAGGGGGGACCCAGTACTTC.

This clone is a singleton in its sample. The rearrangement joins TRBV6-6 to TRBJ1-4, with D possibly TRBD1 on 5 matching bases. The V end lost 2 bases, the J end lost 7 bases, and 11 bases lay between the germline ends. The CDR3 consists of 14 residues. Germline V gives CDR1 MNHNY, CDR2 SVGAGI (reference sequence). CDR3 DNA sequence: TGTGCCAGCAGTTACAGGCAGGGTATTGAAAAACTGTTTTTT. This sequence encodes CASSYRQGIEKLFF.

This clone was detected only a few times. The V call is TRBV6-6, the J call TRBJ1-5; no clear D. Germline assignment: CDR1 MNHNY and CDR2 SVGAGI (reference sequence). Trimming left V 5 bases short and J 3 bases short, with 2 bases between. The CDR3 sequence is 11 residues long. CDR3: CASSTNQPQHF. CDR3 in DNA: TGTGCCAGCAGTACCAATCAGCCCCAGCATTTT.

This chain links TRBV7-2 with TRBJ1-1; 8 bases map to TRBD1. CDR1 SGHTA and CDR2 FQGNSA come from the germline V gene. J lost 5 bases, V lost 4 bases, and 9 bases had no gene match. The CDR3 covers 15 residues. CDR3 region: CASSSFGQGDTEAFF. The CDR3, as DNA: TGTGCCAGCAGCTCGTTCGGACAGGGCGATACTGAAGCTTTCTTT.

CDR3 in amino acids: CASSMGPQPQHF. CDR3 in DNA: TGTGCCAGCAGTATGGGACCTCAGCCCCAGCATTTT. The genes are TRBV12-3 or TRBV12-4 and TRBJ1-5; D is possibly TRBD1 (5 bases). Trimming removed 5 bases at V and 6 bases at J, with 8 bases between. The CDR3 spans 12 residues.

The chain employs TRBV25-1 and TRBJ2-4, with D possibly TRBD1 on 6 matching bases. Trimming pared 3 bases from V and 1 base from J, leaving 13 bases between. The CDR3 length is 16 residues. Germline CDR1 reads MGHDK; CDR2 reads SYGVNS. CDR3 sequence: CASSDRQGSAKNIQYF. For the CDR3, the DNA is TGTGCCAGCAGTGACCGCCAGGGGTCCGCCAAAAACATTCAGTACTTC.

The genes are TRBV5-1 and TRBJ2-2; D might be TRBD1 (5 bases). Germline loops: CDR1 SGHRS, CDR2 YFSETQ. V lost 4 bases, J lost 4 bases, and 11 bases lay in between. The CDR3 is made up of 14 amino acids. The CDR3 coding sequence is TGCGCCAGCAGCGTGACAGCGACCACCGGGGAGCTGTTTTTT. Translated: CASSVTATTGELFF.

This chain links TRBV7-2 with TRBJ2-4, with TRBD1 as a possible D gene (5 bases). The CDR3 totals 14 residues. Germline values: CDR1 SGHTA, CDR2 FQGNSA. V lost 3 bases and J 5 bases, leaving 11 bases between the germline ends. CDR3 DNA: TGTGCCAGCAGCTTCTGGGGCAGTGAAAACATTCAGTACTTC. Residues: CASSFWGSENIQYF.

This clone was observed a handful of times. The V call is TRBV3-1 (or the pseudogene TRBV3-2), the J call TRBJ1-6; D is uncertain. The CDR3 runs 15 residues. V lost 1 base and J 7 bases, leaving 11 bases between the germline ends. Germline loops: CDR1 LGHDT, CDR2 YNNKEL (reference sequence). Here the CDR3 DNA reads TGTGCCAGCAGCCAAGCCCCTGGGATCAATTCACCCCTCCACTTT. Protein: CASSQAPGINSPLHF.

The chain is built from TRBV5-1 and TRBJ1-4; 10 bases line up with TRBD1. The CDR3 spans 14 residues. V lost 4 bases, J lost 5 bases, and 2 bases stayed unmatched. Germline CDR1 is SGHRS and CDR2 is YFSETQ. CDR3 coding DNA: TGCGCCAGCAGCCGGACAGGGGGAAATGAAAAACTGTTTTTT. This codes for CASSRTGGNEKLFF.

The table lists this clone with a count of one. The V gene is TRBV20-1, the J gene TRBJ2-1; possibly TRBD2 for D (5 bases). Germline loops: CDR1 DFQATT, CDR2 SNEGSKA (reference sequence). V lost 5 bases and J lost 7, with 9 bases in between. This CDR3 is 11 amino acids long. CDR3 in amino acids: CSAPGVNEQFF. The CDR3 DNA follows: TGCAGTGCTCCCGGGGTAAATGAGCAGTTCTTC.

This rearrangement joins TRBV15 to TRBJ2-7, with TRBD1 matching 8 bases. Trimming removed 3 bases from V and 0 bases from J; junction bases left unmatched: 4. CDR3 length equals 15 residues. CDR1 is LNHNV and CDR2 is YYDKDF in the germline V gene (reference sequence). The CDR3 region has the DNA TGTGCCACCAGCAGGGAGACAGGGGTCTCCTACGAGCAGTACGTC. Translating gives CATSRETGVSYEQYV.

The chain uses TRBV7-3 and TRBJ2-3, with D maybe TRBD2 (6 bases). V lost 5 bases and J lost 2, with 11 bases in between. CDR3 length: 14 residues. Germline V gene data show CDR1 as SGHTA and CDR2 as FQGTGA. CDR3 region: CASSPGGPTDTQYF. In DNA form, the CDR3 reads TGTGCCAGCAGCCCCGGGGGACCCACAGATACGCAGTATTTT.

This clone was counted only a few times. V and J are TRBV6-5 and TRBJ1-1; D gene unclear. Per germline, CDR1 MNHEY and CDR2 SVGAGI. V lost 8 bases and J lost 1, with 11 bases in between. The length of the CDR3 is 13 residues. The CDR3 nucleotides read TGTGCCAGCTTGAACAGACCGAACACTGAAGCTTTCTTT. Translated, it gives CASLNRPNTEAFF.

This chain uses TRBV18 with TRBJ2-1; TRBD1 matches 9 bases. Germline V gives CDR1 KGHSH, CDR2 LQKENI. J lost 5 bases, V lost 6 bases, and 8 bases had no gene match. CDR3 length: 15 residues. This chain's CDR3 is CASSRGTGTDNEQFF. Here the CDR3 DNA reads TGTGCCAGCTCTCGGGGGACAGGGACGGACAATGAGCAGTTCTTC.

In the case of this clone: The junction and the germline gene differ at one end; a read error may be behind it. The V call is TRBV7-2, the J call TRBJ2-5; TRBD2 might be the D (6 bases). Germline CDR1 is SGHTA and CDR2 is FQGNSA. This CDR3 region has 17 residues. DNA of the CDR3: TGTGCCAGCAGCCTAGCATTTGGCGGGGAGTTACAAGAGACCCAGTACTTC. It specifies CASSLAFGGELQETQYF.

CDR3 DNA: TGTGCCAGCAGGGGGGACGGGTTGTCTGAAGCTTTCTTT. Amino acids: CASRGDGLSEAFF. The chain carries TRBV2 and TRBJ1-1; a possible D gene is TRBD1 (5 bases). The CDR3 length is 13 residues. Trimming removed 6 bases from V and 6 bases from J, with 14 bases in between. Germline CDR1 and CDR2: SNHLY and FYNNEI.

The V and J genes are TRBV2 and TRBJ2-5; D perhaps matches TRBD2 (7 bases). Germline CDR1 SNHLY, CDR2 FYNNEI. V was trimmed by 1 base and J by 5 bases, leaving 14 bases between them. The CDR3 length is 15 residues. The CDR3 protein is CASSEEEGGQETQYF. The CDR3 nucleotides read TGTGCCAGCAGTGAAGAAGAGGGGGGGCAGGAGACCCAGTACTTC.

The V call is TRBV27, the J call TRBJ2-5, with D unresolved. The CDR3 covers 13 residues. From germline, CDR1 is MNHEY and CDR2 SMNVEV (reference sequence). The V and J ends lost 6 bases and 2 bases respectively, with 10 bases between them. The CDR3 loop reads CASRVSRQETQYF. DNA for the CDR3: TGTGCCAGCAGAGTCAGTCGACAAGAGACCCAGTACTTC.